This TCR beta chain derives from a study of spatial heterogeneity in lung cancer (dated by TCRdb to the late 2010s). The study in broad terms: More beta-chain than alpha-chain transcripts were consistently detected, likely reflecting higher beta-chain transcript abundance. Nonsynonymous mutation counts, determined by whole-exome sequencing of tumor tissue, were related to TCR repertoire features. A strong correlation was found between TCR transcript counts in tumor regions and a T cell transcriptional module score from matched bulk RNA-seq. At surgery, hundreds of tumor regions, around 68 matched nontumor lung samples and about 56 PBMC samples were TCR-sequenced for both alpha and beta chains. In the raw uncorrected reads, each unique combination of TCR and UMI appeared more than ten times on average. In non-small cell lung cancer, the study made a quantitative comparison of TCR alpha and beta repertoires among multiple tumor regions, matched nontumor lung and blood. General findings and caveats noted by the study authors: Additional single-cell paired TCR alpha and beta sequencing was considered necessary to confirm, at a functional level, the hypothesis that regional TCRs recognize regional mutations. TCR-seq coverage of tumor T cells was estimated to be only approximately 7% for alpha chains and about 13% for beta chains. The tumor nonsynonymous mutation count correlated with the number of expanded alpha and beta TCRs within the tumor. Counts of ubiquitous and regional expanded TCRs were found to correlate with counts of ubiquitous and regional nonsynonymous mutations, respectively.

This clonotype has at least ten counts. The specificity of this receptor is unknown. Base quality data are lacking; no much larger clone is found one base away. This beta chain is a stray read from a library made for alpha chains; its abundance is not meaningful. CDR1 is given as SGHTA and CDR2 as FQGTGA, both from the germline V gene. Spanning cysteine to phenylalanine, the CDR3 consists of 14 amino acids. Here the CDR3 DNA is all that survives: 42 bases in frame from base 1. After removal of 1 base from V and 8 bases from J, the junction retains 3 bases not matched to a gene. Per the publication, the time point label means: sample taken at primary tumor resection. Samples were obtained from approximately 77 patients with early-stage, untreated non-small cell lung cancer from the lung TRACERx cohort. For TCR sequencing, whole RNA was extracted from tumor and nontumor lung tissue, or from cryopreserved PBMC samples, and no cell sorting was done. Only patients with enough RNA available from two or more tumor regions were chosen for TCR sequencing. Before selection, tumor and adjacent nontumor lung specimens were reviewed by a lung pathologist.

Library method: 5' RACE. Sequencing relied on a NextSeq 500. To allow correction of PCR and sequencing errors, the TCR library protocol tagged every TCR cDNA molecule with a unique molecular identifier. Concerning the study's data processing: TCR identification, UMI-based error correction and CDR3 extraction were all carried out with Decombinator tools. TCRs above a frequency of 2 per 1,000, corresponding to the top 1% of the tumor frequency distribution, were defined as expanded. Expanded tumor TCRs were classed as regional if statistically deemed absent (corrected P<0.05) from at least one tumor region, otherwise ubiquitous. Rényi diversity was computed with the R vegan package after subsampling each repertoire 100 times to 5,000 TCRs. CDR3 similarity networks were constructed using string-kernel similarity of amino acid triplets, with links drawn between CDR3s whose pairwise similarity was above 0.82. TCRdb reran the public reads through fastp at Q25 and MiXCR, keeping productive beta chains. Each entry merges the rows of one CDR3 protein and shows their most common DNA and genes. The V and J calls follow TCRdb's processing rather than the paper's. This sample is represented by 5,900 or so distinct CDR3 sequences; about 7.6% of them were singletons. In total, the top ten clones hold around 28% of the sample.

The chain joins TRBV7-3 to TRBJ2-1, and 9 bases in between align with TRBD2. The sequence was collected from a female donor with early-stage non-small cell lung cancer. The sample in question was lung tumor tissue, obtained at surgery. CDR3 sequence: CASSLSGGADEQFF. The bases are TGTGCCAGCAGCTTAAGCGGGGGGGCCGATGAGCAGTTCTTC.